This T cell receptor beta chain was obtained from a study of graft-versus-host responses after intestinal transplantation. The study, taken as a whole, reports: Present in recipient marrow, GvH clones included some that appeared first in ileum or blood.

TCRdb keeps only in-frame clones here, not all; method: immunoSEQ multiplex PCR. The sample has some 62,000 clones, approximately 90% seen once. Germline values: CDR1 SQVTM, CDR2 ANQGSEA. V was cut by 5 bases and J by 5 bases, with 13 bases left in between. The CDR3 has 13 amino acids. Only one count was recorded for this clone. Its antigen is unknown. The rearrangement links TRBV29-1 to TRBJ2-1, with D tentatively TRBD1 (5 bases). The sequence came from a human donor who was the organ donor for an intestinal transplant. The sample in question was unstimulated CD8+ T cells sorted from spleen or lymph node cells, obtained before transplant. The CDR3 loop reads CSVQGIENNEQFF. The CDR3 coding sequence is TGCAGCGTTCAGGGTATAGAAAACAATGAGCAGTTCTTC.